The rows below give T cell receptor beta chains drawn from one sample of a study of T cell changes during pregnancy in multiple sclerosis. Repertoires were generated with immunoSEQ multiplex PCR, while TCRdb's copy carries only in-frame clones and drops some. The table lists around 30,000 clones, approximately 89% of them singletons, with 5.1% in the top ten. This material consisted of CD8+ T cells from peripheral blood mononuclear cells, taken in the first trimester of pregnancy. The source of these receptors is a female donor with multiple sclerosis, enrolled in a pregnancy study. The CDR3 runs from the conserved cysteine through the conserved F or W. Each record gives: V gene, D gene, J gene, CDR3 protein, CDR3 DNA. D genes are given only for firm matches.

V: TRBV28; D: NA; J: TRBJ2-3; CDR3: CASSLPDSPVPDTQYF; DNA: TGTGCCAGCAGTCTCCCGGACTCCCCGGTCCCAGATACGCAGTATTTT
V: TRBV19; D: NA; J: TRBJ1-2; CDR3: CASIGRWANDYGYTF; DNA: TGTGCCAGTATTGGAAGATGGGCGAACGACTATGGCTACACCTTC
V: TRBV7-4; D: NA; J: TRBJ2-5; CDR3: CASSLALEGARRERGQETQYF; DNA: TGTGCCAGCAGCTTAGCGCTTGAGGGGGCGCGACGGGAGAGAGGGCAAGAGACCCAGTACTTC
V: TRBV2; D: TRBD2; J: TRBJ2-7; CDR3: CASSSHLGSGSGEQYF; DNA: TGTGCCAGCAGTTCCCACCTCGGTAGCGGGAGTGGTGAGCAGTACTTC
V: TRBV7-8; D: NA; J: TRBJ2-7; CDR3: CASSLVLAGSSYEQYF; DNA: TGTGCCAGCAGCTTAGTTCTCGCGGGTAGCTCCTACGAGCAGTACTTC
V: TRBV19; D: NA; J: TRBJ2-1; CDR3: CASSIGLEIVPYSYNEQFF; DNA: TGTGCCAGTAGTATCGGCTTGGAGATAGTACCCTACTCCTACAATGAGCAGTTCTTC
V: TRBV5-1; D: TRBD1; J: TRBJ2-3; CDR3: CASSGGTGGETDTQYF; DNA: TGCGCCAGCAGCGGGGGGACAGGGGGCGAAACAGATACGCAGTATTTT
V: TRBV5-4; D: NA; J: TRBJ1-4; CDR3: CASLSGDGKLFF; DNA: TGTGCCAGTTTATCAGGGGACGGAAAACTGTTTTTT
V: TRBV27; D: TRBD2; J: TRBJ2-1; CDR3: CASSPQTSGAYNEQFF; DNA: TGTGCCAGCAGTCCCCAGACTAGCGGGGCCTACAATGAGCAGTTCTTC
V: TRBV2; D: TRBD1; J: TRBJ1-4; CDR3: CASKGTASATNEKLFF; DNA: TGTGCCAGCAAGGGGACAGCCTCTGCAACTAATGAAAAACTGTTTTTT
V: TRBV30; D: NA; J: TRBJ2-2; CDR3: CAWMADGELFF; DNA: TGTGCCTGGATGGCCGACGGGGAGCTGTTTTTT
V: TRBV4-1; D: TRBD2; J: TRBJ2-1; CDR3: CASSQEGREGGNEQFF; DNA: TGCGCCAGCAGCCAAGAAGGGCGGGAGGGCGGAAATGAGCAGTTCTTC
V: TRBV7-6; D: NA; J: TRBJ2-7; CDR3: CASSLIREDLEQYF; DNA: TGTGCCAGCAGCTTAATTCGTGAGGATCTGGAGCAGTACTTC
V: TRBV4-3; D: NA; J: TRBJ1-5; CDR3: CASSQIIGQPQHF; DNA: TGCGCCAGCAGCCAAATTATCGGTCAGCCCCAGCATTTT
V: TRBV9; D: TRBD2; J: TRBJ2-5; CDR3: CASSEWGTSQETQYF; DNA: TGTGCCAGCAGCGAGTGGGGGACTAGTCAAGAGACCCAGTACTTC
V: TRBV5-4; D: TRBD2; J: TRBJ2-1; CDR3: CASSLAFLAGSSYNEQFF; DNA: TGTGCCAGCAGCTTGGCTTTTCTAGCGGGAAGCTCCTACAATGAGCAGTTCTTC
V: TRBV2; D: NA; J: TRBJ2-1; CDR3: CASSDPARGNEQFF; DNA: TGTGCCAGCAGTGACCCCGCTAGAGGCAATGAGCAGTTCTTC
V: TRBV4-2; D: NA; J: TRBJ2-2; CDR3: CASSHAGTPDTGELFF; DNA: TGTGCCAGCAGCCACGCCGGGACTCCCGACACCGGGGAGCTGTTTTTT